Listed below are T cell receptor beta chains from one sample, sequenced in a study of shared clonotypes between healthy human individuals. Profiled with immunoSEQ multiplex PCR; TCRdb holds only in-frame clones, not every one. This table holds around 1.1 million clones, around 78% found once. Sequencing used memory CD4+ T cells from PBMCs. These receptors were obtained from a man younger than 30 in good health. Some clones in this sample may be carry-over from other donors' samples. The CDR3 runs from the conserved cysteine through the conserved F or W. D genes are given only for firm matches. Clone size is not always given. Where it is, it says once, few, many or a class for expanded clones.

TRBJ2-2 | TRBD2 | TRBV2 | once | TGTGCCAGCAATACCGGGGGCGGGAGGGCGAACACCGGGGAGCTGTTTTTT | CASNTGGGRANTGELFF
TRBJ2-6 | - | TRBV7-2 | - | TGTGCCAGCAGCTTAGCACCGGTCATCTCTGGGGCCAACGTCCTGACTTTC | CASSLAPVISGANVLTF
TRBJ2-4 | - | TRBV2 | - | TGTGCCAGCAGTTGGGGAGGACGGGAAAACATTCAGTACTTC | CASSWGGRENIQYF
TRBJ1-5 | - | TRBV4-1 | - | TGCGCCAGCAGCCAACCTGAAAGGGGGAGGAATCAGCCCCAGCATTTT | CASSQPERGRNQPQHF
TRBJ2-7 | - | TRBV13 | - | TGTGCCAGCAGCTTAGGGGACAGTAGCTACGAGCAGTACTTC | CASSLGDSSYEQYF
TRBJ2-3 | TRBD2 | TRBV19 | once | TGTGCCAGCAGTAGGGGACTAGCGGGGCTCAGCACAGATACGCAGTATTTT | CASSRGLAGLSTDTQYF
TRBJ2-7 | - | TRBV4-1 | - | TGCGCCAGCAGCCAACCCGACGGGGGCGCGGGGGAGCAGTACTTC | CASSQPDGGAGEQYF
TRBJ1-5 | - | TRBV21-1 | - | TGTGCCAGCAGCCGAGAAGGGAGGGCAGATAGCAATCAGCCCCAGCATTTT | CASSREGRADSNQPQHF
TRBJ2-1 | - | TRBV25-1 | - | TGTGCCAGCAGTCCGAGTTACAATGAGCAGTTCTTC | CASSPSYNEQFF
TRBJ2-7 | TRBD1 | TRBV7-2 | - | TGTGCCAGCAGGATGGGACAGCCTCAGAGGTACGAGCAGTACTTC | CASRMGQPQRYEQYF
TRBJ2-2 | - | TRBV30 | - | TGTGCCTGGAGTGGACAGCTCACCGGGGAGCTGTTTTTT | CAWSGQLTGELFF
TRBJ1-1 | - | TRBV18 | once | TGTGCCAGCTCCCTCTCCCTAAGACCCGGGAGCGACACTGAAGCTTTCTTT | CASSLSLRPGSDTEAFF
TRBJ2-2 | TRBD1 | TRBV7-6 | many | TGTGCCAGCAGGTTTAGGGGGCTCACCGGGGAGCTGTTTTTT | CASRFRGLTGELFF
TRBJ2-2 | - | TRBV7-2 | once | TGTGCCAGCAGCTTAGCGGGAGGCGGGGAGCTGTTTTTT | CASSLAGGGELFF
TRBJ2-3 | TRBD1 | TRBV7-9 | - | TGTGCCAGCAGCTTAAGACAGGGGGCAACAGATACGCAGTATTTT | CASSLRQGATDTQYF
TRBJ2-2 | TRBD1 | TRBV7-6 | - | TGTGCCAGCAGCCCATGGACAGGGGAAGGCACCGGGGAGCTGTTTTTT | CASSPWTGEGTGELFF
TRBJ2-7 | - | TRBV19 | - | TGTGCCAGTAGTCCCCGAAACCAGGGAATTCGGCACGAGCAGTACTTC | CASSPRNQGIRHEQYF
TRBJ2-7 | TRBD1 | TRBV7-9 | few | TGTGCCAGCAGCCCGATACAGGGGGGAGTAAGTTTC | CASSPIQGGVSF
TRBJ2-7 | - | TRBV7-9 | - | TGTGCCAGCAGCTTAGCCTCTGGGGGCAGGGATGAGCAGTACTTC | CASSLASGGRDEQYF
TRBJ1-3 | TRBD1 | TRBV2 | - | TGTGCCAGCAGTGTTGACAGGGAGGGCACCATATATTTT | CASSVDREGTIYF
TRBJ2-3 | - | TRBV10-3 | - | TGTGCCATCAAACCGGCTAGCACAGATACGCAGTATTTT | CAIKPASTDTQYF
TRBJ1-5 | TRBD1 | TRBV2 | - | TGTGCCAGCAGTCGGGACAGGGGAGACTATCAGCCCCAGCATTTT | CASSRDRGDYQPQHF
TRBJ1-2 | TRBD1 | TRBV11-2 | - | TGTGCCAGCAGCAGGACGGCAGGGGGGGACTATGGCTACACCTTC | CASSRTAGGDYGYTF
TRBJ1-4 | - | TRBV5-1 | - | TGCGCCAGCAGCTTGTCCCAGGCTGCGAATGAAAAACTGTTTTTT | CASSLSQAANEKLFF
TRBJ2-1 | - | TRBV5-4 | - | TGTGCCAGCAGCTCACGGGAGTACTCCTACAATGAGCAGTTCTTC | CASSSREYSYNEQFF
TRBJ2-1 | TRBD2 | TRBV5-1 | - | TGCGCCAGCAGCTTGGGACTAGCGGGAAATGAGCAGTTCTTC | CASSLGLAGNEQFF
TRBJ2-1 | TRBD2 | TRBV19 | - | TGTGCCAGTAGTTTCGGGACTAGCGGGAGGGGTGAGCAGTTCTTC | CASSFGTSGRGEQFF
TRBJ2-5 | TRBD2 | TRBV19 | once | TGTGCCAGTAGTATGGGGCTAGCGGGAATCCAAGAGACCCAGTACTTC | CASSMGLAGIQETQYF
TRBJ2-7 | - | TRBV19 | - | TGTGCCAGTAGTCTCCGGGACGGAGCCTACGAGCAGTACTTC | CASSLRDGAYEQYF
TRBJ1-4 | - | TRBV5-1 | once | TGCGCCAGCAGCTTGCCGGATGAAAAACTGTTTTTT | CASSLPDEKLFF